What follows describes a single T cell receptor beta chain. The data belong to a study of blood T cell repertoires in COVID-19. About the study: Acute and convalescent COVID-19 specimens originated in the United States, Italy and Spain. The analysed material was cDNA or gDNA that came from T cells, B-cell-depleted T cells, or PBMCs.

Original methodology: Using reference gene primer amplification, nucleated cell counts were estimated. Clones were read by immunoSEQ multiplex PCR, and TCRdb kept only the in-frame ones, dropping some. V, J and clone size are taken as reported in that table, and D and trimming were inferred from the DNA itself. Of 65,000 or so clones in the sample, approximately 90% were seen once. This CDR3 is built from 15 residues. Germline loops: CDR1 MGHRA, CDR2 YSYEKL. Trimming took off 0 bases at V and 4 bases at J, with 12 bases between the two ends. The sample was peripheral blood. The sequence derives from a human donor with acute or convalescent COVID-19. The donor label of this sample is uncertain. V and J are TRBV4-1 and TRBJ1-2; D not certain. The CDR3 is CASSQDHSSAYGYTF. As DNA, the CDR3 is TGCGCCAGCAGCCAAGACCATAGTAGCGCCTATGGCTACACCTTC.